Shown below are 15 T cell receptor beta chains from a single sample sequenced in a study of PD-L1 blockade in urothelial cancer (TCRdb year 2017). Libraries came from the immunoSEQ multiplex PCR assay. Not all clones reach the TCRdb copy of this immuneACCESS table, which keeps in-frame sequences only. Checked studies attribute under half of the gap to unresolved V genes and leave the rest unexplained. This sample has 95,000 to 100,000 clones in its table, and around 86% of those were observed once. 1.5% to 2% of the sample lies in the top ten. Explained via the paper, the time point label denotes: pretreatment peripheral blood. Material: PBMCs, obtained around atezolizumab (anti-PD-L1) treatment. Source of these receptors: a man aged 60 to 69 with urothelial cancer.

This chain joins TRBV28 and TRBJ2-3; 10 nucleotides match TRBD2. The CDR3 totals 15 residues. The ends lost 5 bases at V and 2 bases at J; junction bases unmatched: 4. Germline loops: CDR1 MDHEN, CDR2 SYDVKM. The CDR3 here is CASSRTSGYTDTQYF. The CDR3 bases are TGTGCCAGCAGTAGGACTAGCGGCTACACAGATACGCAGTATTTT.

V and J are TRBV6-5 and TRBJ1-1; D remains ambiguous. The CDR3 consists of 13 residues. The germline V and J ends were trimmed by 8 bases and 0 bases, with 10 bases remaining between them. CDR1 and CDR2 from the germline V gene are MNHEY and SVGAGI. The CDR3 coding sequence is TGTGCCAGCGTCGGGTATCTGAACACTGAAGCTTTCTTT. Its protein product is CASVGYLNTEAFF.

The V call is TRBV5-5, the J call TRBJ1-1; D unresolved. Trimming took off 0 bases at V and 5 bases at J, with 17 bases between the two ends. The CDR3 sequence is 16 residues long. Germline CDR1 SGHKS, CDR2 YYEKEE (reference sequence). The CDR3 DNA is TGTGCCAGCAGCTTGGCCGTCCACGAGAGTATGACTGAAGCTTTCTTT. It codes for CASSLAVHESMTEAFF.

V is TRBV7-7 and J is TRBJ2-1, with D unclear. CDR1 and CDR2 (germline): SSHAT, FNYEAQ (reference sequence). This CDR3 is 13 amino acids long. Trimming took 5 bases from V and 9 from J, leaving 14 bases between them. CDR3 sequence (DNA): TGTGCCAGCAGCCCCGCGAGCGTCGGTGAGCAGTTCTTC. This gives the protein CASSPASVGEQFF.

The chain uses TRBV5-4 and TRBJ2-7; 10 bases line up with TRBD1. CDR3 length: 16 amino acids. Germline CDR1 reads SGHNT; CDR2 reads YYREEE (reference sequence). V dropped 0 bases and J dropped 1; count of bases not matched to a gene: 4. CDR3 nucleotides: TGTGCCAGCAGCTTGGGGGGGACAGGGGTGTCCTACGAGCAGTACTTC. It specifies CASSLGGTGVSYEQYF.

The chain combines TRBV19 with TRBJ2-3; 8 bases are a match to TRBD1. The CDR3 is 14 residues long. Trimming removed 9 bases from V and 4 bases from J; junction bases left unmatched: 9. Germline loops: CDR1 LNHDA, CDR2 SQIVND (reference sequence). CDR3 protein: CASSDRVLSDTQYF. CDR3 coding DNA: TGTGCCAGCTCGGACAGGGTTTTGTCAGATACGCAGTATTTT.

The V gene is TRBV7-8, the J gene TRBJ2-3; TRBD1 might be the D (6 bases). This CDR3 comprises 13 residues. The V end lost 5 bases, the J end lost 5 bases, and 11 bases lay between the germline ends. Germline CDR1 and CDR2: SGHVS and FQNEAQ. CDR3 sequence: CASSPQGKDTQYF. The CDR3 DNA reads TGTGCCAGCAGCCCCCAGGGGAAAGATACGCAGTATTTT.

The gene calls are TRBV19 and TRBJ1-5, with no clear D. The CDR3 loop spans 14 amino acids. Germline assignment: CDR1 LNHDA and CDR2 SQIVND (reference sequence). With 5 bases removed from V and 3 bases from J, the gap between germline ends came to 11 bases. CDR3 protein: CASSSDTFNQPQHF. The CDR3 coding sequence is TGTGCCAGTAGTTCAGACACATTCAATCAGCCCCAGCATTTT.

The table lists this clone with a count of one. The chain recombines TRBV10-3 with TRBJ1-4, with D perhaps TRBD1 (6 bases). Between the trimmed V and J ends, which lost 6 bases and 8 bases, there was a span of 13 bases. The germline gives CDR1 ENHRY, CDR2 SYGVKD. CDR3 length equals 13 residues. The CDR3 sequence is CAIRGQTGEKLFF. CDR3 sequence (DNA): TGTGCCATCAGAGGACAGACCGGGGAAAAACTGTTTTTT.

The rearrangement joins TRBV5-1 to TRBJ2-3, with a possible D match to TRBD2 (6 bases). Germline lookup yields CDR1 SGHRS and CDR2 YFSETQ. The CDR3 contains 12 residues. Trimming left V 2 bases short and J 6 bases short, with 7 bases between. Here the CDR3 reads CASSLGGDTQYF. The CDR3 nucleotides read TGCGCCAGCAGCTTAGGAGGGGATACGCAGTATTTT. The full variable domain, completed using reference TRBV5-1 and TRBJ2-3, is KAGVTQTPRYLIKTRGQQVTLSCSPISGHRSVSWYQQTPGQGLQFLFEYFSETQRNKGNFPGRFSGRQFSNSRSEMNVSTLELGDSALYLCASSLGGDTQYFGPGTRLTVL.

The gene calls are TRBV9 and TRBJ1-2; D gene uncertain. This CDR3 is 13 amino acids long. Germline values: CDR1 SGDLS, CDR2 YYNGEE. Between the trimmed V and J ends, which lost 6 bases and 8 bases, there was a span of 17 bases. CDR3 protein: CASTPRGGVGYTF. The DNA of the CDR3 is TGTGCCAGCACCCCCCGGGGAGGTGTGGGCTACACCTTC.

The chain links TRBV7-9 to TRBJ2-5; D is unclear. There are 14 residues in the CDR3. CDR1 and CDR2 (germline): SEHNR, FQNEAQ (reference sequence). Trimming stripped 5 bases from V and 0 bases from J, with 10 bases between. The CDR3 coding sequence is TGTGCCAGCAGCCCCGAGGAGTACCAAGAGACCCAGTACTTC. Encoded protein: CASSPEEYQETQYF. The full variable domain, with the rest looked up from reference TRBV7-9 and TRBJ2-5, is DTGVSQNPRHKITKRGQNVTFRCDPISEHNRLYWYRQTLGQGPEFLTYFQNEAQLEKSRLLSDRFSAERPKGSFSTLEIQRTEQGDSAMYLCASSPEEYQETQYFGPGTRLLVL.

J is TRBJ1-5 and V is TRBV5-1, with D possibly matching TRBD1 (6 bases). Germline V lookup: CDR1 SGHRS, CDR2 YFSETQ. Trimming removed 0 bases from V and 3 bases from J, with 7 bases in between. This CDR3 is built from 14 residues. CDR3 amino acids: CASSLGDNNQPQHF. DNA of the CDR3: TGCGCCAGCAGCTTGGGGGACAACAATCAGCCCCAGCATTTT.

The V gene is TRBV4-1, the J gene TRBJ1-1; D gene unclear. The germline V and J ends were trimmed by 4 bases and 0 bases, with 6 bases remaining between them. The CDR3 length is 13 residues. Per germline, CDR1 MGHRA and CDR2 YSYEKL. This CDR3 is CASSPRVNTEAFF. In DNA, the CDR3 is TGCGCCAGCAGCCCCCGAGTGAACACTGAAGCTTTCTTT.

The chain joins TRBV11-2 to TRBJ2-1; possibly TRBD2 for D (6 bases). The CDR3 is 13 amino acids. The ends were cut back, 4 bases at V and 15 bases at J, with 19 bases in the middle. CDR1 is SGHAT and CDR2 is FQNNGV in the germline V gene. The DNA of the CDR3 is TGTGCCAGCAGCTGGCCGGAGGGCGGGCCGTTGTTCTTC. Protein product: CASSWPEGGPLFF. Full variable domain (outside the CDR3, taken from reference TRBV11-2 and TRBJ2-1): EAGVAQSPRYKIIEKRQSVAFWCNPISGHATLYWYQQILGQGPKLLIQFQNNGVVDDSQLPKDRFSAERLKGVDSTLKIQPAKLEDSAVYLCASSWPEGGPLFFGPGTRLTVL.